This TCR beta chain originates from a study of prognosis after radiotherapy for stage I lung cancer. Looking at the study overall: About five patients had oligometastatic NSCLC after surgical resection of the primary tumor, and fourteen had newly diagnosed primary stage I lung tumors.

The table lists this clonotype with many counts. A volume of about 5.5 milliliters of peripheral blood was collected by draw at each of two time points. The germline V gene has CDR1 LNHDA and CDR2 SQIVND (reference sequence). V was shortened by 5 bases and J by 5 bases, with 19 bases between the two germline ends. This CDR3 is built from 16 residues. Amplicons of TCR beta CDR3 were generated from genomic DNA by two-round multiplex PCR. TRBV and TRBJ genes each had their own specific primers in first-round PCR. Via MiXCR, TCRdb re-called the multiplex PCR reads, giving one row per CDR3 protein. The table shows 15,000 to 20,000 distinct CDR3 sequences, with approximately 28% occurring only once.

The receptor comes from a donor over 45 with non-small cell lung cancer. V usage is TRBV19 and J usage is TRBJ1-5; D ambiguous. The material was PBMCs, obtained before or after stereotactic body radiation therapy (not recorded which). CDR3 protein: CASSPTSLGPDQPQHF. Here the CDR3 DNA reads TGTGCCAGTAGTCCGACGTCGCTAGGGCCGGATCAGCCCCAGCATTTT.